These 17 T cell receptor beta chains were all obtained from the same sample, sequenced in a study of blood T cell repertoires in COVID-19. Profiling relied on immunoSEQ multiplex PCR, and the TCRdb table lists in-frame clones only, not all of them. The sample holds approximately 210,000 clones, about 90% seen once. Material: PBMCs or T cells enriched from blood (not recorded which). The receptors here all came from a woman younger than 35 who had recovered from COVID-19.

The rearrangement links TRBV21-1 to TRBJ1-2. TRBV21-1 is tagged as a pseudogene. The CDR3 length is 16 residues. The CDR3 is CASSKAGRDPNYGYTF. In DNA form, the CDR3 reads TGTGCCAGCAGCAAAGCGGGGAGGGACCCCAACTATGGCTACACCTTC.

For this clone: Within the sample, other DNA sequences also encode this same CDR3. The chain is built from TRBV5-1 and TRBJ1-5; 8 nucleotides match TRBD1. The germline CDR1 and CDR2 sequences are SGHRS and YFSETQ. This CDR3 region has 13 residues. V was clipped by 4 bases and J by 5 bases; unmatched bases: 2. The CDR3 DNA reads as TGCGCCAGCAGCCTGGACAGGGATCAGCCCCAGCATTTT. Its protein product is CASSLDRDQPQHF.

J is TRBJ2-1 and V is TRBV2, with D perhaps matching TRBD2 (5 bases). CDR1 SNHLY and CDR2 FYNNEI come from the germline V gene. Trimming took 3 bases from V and 4 from J, leaving 13 bases between them. The CDR3 extends over 15 amino acids. The CDR3 reads CASSDQLENYNEQFF. CDR3 DNA: TGTGCCAGCAGTGACCAACTAGAGAATTACAATGAGCAGTTCTTC. The whole variable domain, remainder taken from reference TRBV2 and TRBJ2-1, is EPEVTQTPSHQVTQMGQEVILRCVPISNHLYFYWYRQILGQKVEFLVSFYNNEISEKSEIFDDQFSVERPDGSNFTLKIRSTKLEDSAMYFCASSDQLENYNEQFFGPGTRLTVL.

This clone showed up just once. The rearrangement joins TRBV2 to TRBJ2-7; D is unclear. The germline CDR1 and CDR2 sequences are SNHLY and FYNNEI. The CDR3 loop spans 14 amino acids. V was cut by 4 bases and J by 0 bases, with 10 bases left in between. CDR3 DNA sequence: TGTGCCAGCAGTGTCGCGGCGAGCTCCTACGAGCAGTACTTC. Protein: CASSVAASSYEQYF.

The genes are TRBV6-5 and TRBJ1-1; the D gene is possibly TRBD1 (6 bases). The CDR3 consists of 15 residues. The V end was cut by 3 bases, the J end by 0 bases, with 11 bases between. CDR1 is MNHEY, CDR2 SVGAGI, per germline. CDR3 in DNA: TGTGCCAGCAGTTATTTTACAGGGTTGAACACTGAAGCTTTCTTT. Translating it yields CASSYFTGLNTEAFF.

This chain links TRBV6-1 with TRBJ1-2; D unresolved. CDR3 length: 13 residues. Germline V gene sequence: CDR1 MNHNS, CDR2 SASEGT. V was clipped by 1 base and J by 6 bases, with 9 bases between them. The CDR3 DNA sequence: TGTGCCAGCAGTGAAGAAGGGAGCGATGGCTACACCTTC. It translates to CASSEEGSDGYTF.

The gene calls are TRBV28 and TRBJ1-6; 7 bases line up with TRBD1. The junction had 5 bases not matched to a gene; V was cut back by 5 bases and J by 7 bases. Germline V CDR1 and CDR2: MDHEN, SYDVKM. CDR3 length: 14 amino acids. CDR3 loop: CASSPGQSNSPLHF. CDR3 bases: TGTGCCAGCAGTCCGGGACAGTCGAATTCACCCCTCCACTTT.

The chain carries TRBV19 and TRBJ1-4; no clear D gene. Germline V CDR1 and CDR2: LNHDA, SQIVND (reference sequence). Trimming took off 3 bases at V and 8 bases at J, with 4 bases between the two ends. This CDR3 comprises 11 residues. The DNA for the CDR3 is TGTGCCAGTAGTATCAGGGAAAAACTGTTTTTT. It codes for CASSIREKLFF.

The gene calls are TRBV3-1 (or the pseudogene TRBV3-2) and TRBJ1-2; D is unresolved. The CDR3 sequence is 14 residues long. The germline gives CDR1 LGHDT, CDR2 YNNKEL (reference sequence). The V end was cut by 2 bases, the J end by 2 bases, with 9 bases between. The CDR3 here is CASSQWQANYGYTF. The CDR3 coding sequence is TGTGCCAGCAGCCAATGGCAGGCCAACTATGGCTACACCTTC.

This clone was detected a few times. The J gene is TRBJ2-1, the V gene TRBV6-6; 16 nucleotides align to TRBD2. Germline loops: CDR1 MNHNY, CDR2 SVGAGI (reference sequence). The CDR3 consists of 18 residues. With 5 bases clipped from V and 8 bases from J, the junction kept 12 bases outside the gene matches. CDR3 nucleotide sequence: TGTGCCAGCAGTCCTACCGGGACTAGCGGGGGGGCCATGTATGAGCAGTTCTTC. Its translation is CASSPTGTSGGAMYEQFF.

The chain links TRBV11-2 to TRBJ2-2, with a tentative D call TRBD1 (6 bases). V lost 4 bases and J 8 bases, leaving 20 bases between the germline ends. Per the germline V gene, CDR1 is SGHAT and CDR2 is FQNNGV. The CDR3 runs 16 residues. The CDR3: CASSSPTTGFAGELFF. The CDR3 nucleotides read TGTGCCAGCAGCTCCCCAACGACAGGTTTCGCAGGGGAGCTGTTTTTT.

The chain has TRBV9 and TRBJ2-3, with D maybe TRBD2 (6 bases). CDR1 is SGDLS, CDR2 YYNGEE, per germline. V lost 2 bases to trimming and J lost 0 bases, with 13 bases between them. There are 16 residues in the CDR3. The CDR3 nucleotides are TGTGCCAGCAGCGTTTCAAGCGGGCAAAGCACAGATACGCAGTATTTT. Its translation is CASSVSSGQSTDTQYF.

The chain links TRBV5-1 to TRBJ1-1; 7 nucleotides line up with TRBD1. The CDR3 consists of 15 residues. The junction had 3 bases not matched to a gene; V was cut back by 0 bases and J by 1 base. In germline, CDR1 is SGHRS, CDR2 YFSETQ. CDR3 coding DNA: TGCGCCAGCAGCTTGGTGGGACAGAGGAACACTGAAGCTTTCTTT. It codes for CASSLVGQRNTEAFF.

The chain carries TRBV5-4 and TRBJ1-4; 8 bases line up with TRBD1. CDR3 size: 14 residues. CDR1 and CDR2 (germline): SGHNT, YYREEE (reference sequence). V trimming: 3 bases; J trimming: 7 bases; junction bases outside the gene matches: 5. CDR3 amino acids: CASSYDRGGEKLFF. In DNA, the CDR3 is TGTGCCAGCAGCTACGACAGGGGCGGTGAAAAACTGTTTTTT.

The J gene is TRBJ1-4, the V gene TRBV20-1; D remains ambiguous. Germline V gene data show CDR1 as DFQATT and CDR2 as SNEGSKA (reference sequence). The length of the CDR3 is 11 residues. Trimming took off 3 bases at V and 8 bases at J, with 7 bases between the two ends. As DNA, the CDR3 is TGCAGTGCTAGTGGCGGGGAAAAACTGTTTTTT. Its translation is CSASGGEKLFF.

The rearrangement joins TRBV5-4 to TRBJ1-2; 7 nucleotides match TRBD1. Germline-derived CDR1 and CDR2 are SGHNT and YYREEE (reference sequence). The CDR3 contains 13 residues. After removal of 6 bases from V and 2 bases from J, the junction contained 4 bases not matched to a gene. In DNA form, the CDR3 reads TGTGCCAGCACCTCGACAGGGAACTATGGCTACACCTTC. Translated: CASTSTGNYGYTF.

The J gene is TRBJ2-1, the V gene TRBV24-1; a possible D gene is TRBD1 (6 bases). Germline CDR1 and CDR2: KGHDR and SFDVKD. V lost 0 bases and J lost 6, with 8 bases in between. The CDR3 runs to 14 residues. The CDR3 sequence: CATSDLRRGNEQFF. The CDR3, as DNA: TGTGCCACCAGTGATTTGCGCAGGGGCAATGAGCAGTTCTTC.